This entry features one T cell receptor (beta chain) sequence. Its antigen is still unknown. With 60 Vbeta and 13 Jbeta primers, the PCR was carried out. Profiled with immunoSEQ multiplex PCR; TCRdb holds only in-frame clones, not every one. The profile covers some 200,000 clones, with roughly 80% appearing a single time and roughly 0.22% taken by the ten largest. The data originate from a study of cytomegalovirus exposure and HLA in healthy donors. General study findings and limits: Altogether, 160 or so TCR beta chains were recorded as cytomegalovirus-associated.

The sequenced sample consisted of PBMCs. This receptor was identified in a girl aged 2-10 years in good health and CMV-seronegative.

The CDR3 sequence: CASTRRDKLNEQFF. The CDR3 bases are TGTGCCAGCACCCGTAGGGACAAGTTAAATGAGCAGTTCTTC. The chain carries TRBV11-2 and TRBJ2-1, with D perhaps TRBD1 (6 bases). Trimming cost V 7 bases and J 7 bases, with 17 bases left between them. There are 14 residues in the CDR3. CDR1 is SGHAT, CDR2 FQNNGV, per germline.